A single sample is the source of the 28 T cell receptor beta chains below, sequenced in a study of Graves' ophthalmopathy and Graves' hyperthyroidism. The TCR beta CDR3 regions underwent amplification from RNA transcripts. First-round RT-PCR with HTBI primers preceded a second-round multiplex PCR. In TCRdb, the multiplex PCR reads were re-called with MiXCR into one record per CDR3 protein. The sample shows approximately 640,000 distinct CDR3 sequences, about two fifths of them seen only once. What was sequenced was peripheral blood. These receptors originate from an adult man with Graves' ophthalmopathy.

V usage is TRBV19 and J usage is TRBJ1-5; 8 bases fit TRBD1. The CDR3 totals 15 residues. V lost 5 bases, J lost 3 bases, and 6 bases stayed unmatched. Germline lookup yields CDR1 LNHDA and CDR2 SQIVND (reference sequence). As DNA, the CDR3 is TGTGCCAGTAGTCTGTGGACAGGGATCAATCAGCCCCAGCATTTT. This encodes CASSLWTGINQPQHF. The full variable domain, its missing parts supplied by reference TRBV19 and TRBJ1-5, is DGGITQSPKYLFRKEGQNVTLSCEQNLNHDAMYWYRQDPGQGLRLIYYSQIVNDFQKGDIAEGYSVSREKKESFPLTVTSAQKNPTAFYLCASSLWTGINQPQHFGDGTRLSIL.

This chain joins TRBV7-9 and TRBJ2-2, with TRBD2 identical over 16 bases. Germline CDR1 SEHNR, CDR2 FQNEAQ (reference sequence). The CDR3 is 18 amino acids. Trimming cost V 3 bases and J 6 bases; bases outside gene matches: 7. The CDR3 reads CASSLSGTSGRAAGELFF. CDR3 in DNA: TGTGCCAGCAGCTTGTCCGGGACTAGCGGGAGGGCCGCCGGGGAGCTGTTTTTT.

This clonotype was seen ten or more times. V usage is TRBV6-5 and J usage is TRBJ1-5; D is unresolved. Trimming removed 0 bases from V and 2 bases from J, with 8 bases in between. This CDR3 is 15 amino acids long. Germline CDR1 and CDR2: MNHEY and SVGAGI. CDR3 in amino acids: CASSYSAAGNQPQHF. In nucleotides, the CDR3 is TGTGCCAGCAGTTACTCCGCCGCTGGCAATCAGCCCCAGCATTTT.

In this sample, this clonotype turned up once. Possible read error: a much larger clone is one base away. V gene TRBV7-8 combines with J gene TRBJ2-7; D is uncertain. Germline lookup yields CDR1 SGHVS and CDR2 FQNEAQ. V gave up 0 bases and J gave up 3 bases, with 6 bases separating them. The CDR3 is 13 residues long. The CDR3 reads CASSLARVYEQYF. Here the CDR3 DNA reads TGTGCCAGCAGCTTAGCTCGGGTCTACGAGCAGTACTTC.

The chain links TRBV5-1 to TRBJ1-4, with a possible D match to TRBD1 (5 bases). This CDR3 is built from 13 residues. The germline V gene has CDR1 SGHRS and CDR2 YFSETQ. Trimming cost V 0 bases and J 10 bases, with 10 bases left between them. This CDR3 reads CASSLGGEGKLFF. In nucleotides, the CDR3 is TGCGCCAGCAGCTTGGGGGGGGAGGGAAAACTGTTTTTT.

This clonotype was seen just once. An end of the junction differs from the germline gene, which may be a read error. The J gene is TRBJ2-2, the V gene TRBV7-9; TRBD2 matches at 10 bases. This CDR3 spans 17 amino acids. The germline V gene encodes CDR1 SEHNR and CDR2 FQNEAQ (reference sequence). The CDR3 DNA is TGTGCCGAAGAATCCAATAGCGGGAGGTCTCCCACCGGGAAGCTGTTTTTT. Residues: CAEESNSGRSPTGKLFF.

The gene calls are TRBV12-3 or TRBV12-4 and TRBJ2-7, with 9 bases matching TRBD1. CDR3 length: 15 residues. J gave up 5 bases and V 6 bases, and 11 bases lay outside the gene matches. The DNA of the CDR3 is TGTGCCAGCAGCGTAAACAGGGGGCGCCCCCACGAGCAGTACTTC. It translates to CASSVNRGRPHEQYF.

The chain uses TRBV2 and TRBJ1-6; D might be TRBD1 (5 bases). The V gene's germline CDR1 is SNHLY and CDR2 FYNNEI. The CDR3 runs to 16 residues. Trimming removed 6 bases at V and 7 bases at J, with 19 bases between. The CDR3 DNA sequence: TGTGCCAGCAGGGAACAGGTTATGGGAGCCAATTCACCCCTCCACTTT. Residues: CASREQVMGANSPLHF.

This clonotype has more than one count but fewer than ten. CDR3 amino acids: CASSLGARSFYGYTF. CDR3 in DNA: TGTGCCAGCAGCTTAGGTGCCAGATCCTTCTATGGCTACACCTTC. The V and J genes are TRBV7-2 and TRBJ1-2, with D unresolved. This CDR3 contains 15 residues. Per the germline V gene, CDR1 is SGHTA and CDR2 is FQGNSA. Trimming removed 1 base from V and 4 bases from J, with 13 bases in between.

In this sample, this clonotype turned up once. It may be a read error: a sequence one base away is much more abundant. This chain connects TRBV14 to TRBJ2-7; 8 bases align to TRBD1. Germline CDR1 SGHDN, CDR2 FVKESK. This CDR3 is built from 15 residues. J lost 6 bases, V lost 1 base, and 8 bases had no gene match. The CDR3 DNA is TGTGCCAGCAGCCAAGTCGGCAGGGGGCTATCCGAGCAGTACTTC. Amino acids: CASSQVGRGLSEQYF.

Concerning this clonotype: One junction end does not reproduce the germline sequence, and a read error may be involved. The chain has TRBV25-1 and TRBJ2-7, with 7 bases matching TRBD2. Looked up from germline, CDR1 is MGHDK and CDR2 is SYGVNS. This CDR3 contains 13 residues. The DNA for the CDR3 is TGTGCCTGCAGTGCGGGGGTCCTCTACGAGCAGTACTTC. Residues: CACSAGVLYEQYF.

This clonotype was recorded once. This chain links TRBV19 with TRBJ2-2, with 10 bases that match TRBD1. Germline CDR1 reads LNHDA; CDR2 reads SQIVND (reference sequence). CDR3 size: 15 residues. The trim removed 0 bases at V and 5 bases at J, leaving 0 bases unmatched. The chain's CDR3 is CASSIEGQGTGELFF. For the CDR3, the DNA is TGTGCCAGTAGTATAGAGGGACAGGGGACCGGGGAGCTGTTTTTT.

The chain links TRBV25-1 to TRBJ2-2; TRBD1 agrees at 8 bases. J was trimmed by 5 bases and V by 2 bases; bases with no gene match: 10. This CDR3 is built from 17 residues. Germline loops: CDR1 MGHDK, CDR2 SYGVNS. CDR3 sequence reads: CASSEKPTGEFTGELFF. In nucleotides, the CDR3 is TGTGCCAGCAGTGAAAAACCGACAGGGGAATTTACCGGGGAGCTGTTTTTT.

The CDR3 bases are TGTGCCACCAGCAATAGACGGCCGAGAGGCACAGATACGCAGTACTTC. This gives the protein CATSNRRPRGTDTQYF. The rearrangement joins TRBV15 to TRBJ2-7, with no clear D. This CDR3 comprises 16 residues. V lost 4 bases and J lost 9, with 25 bases in between. Germline CDR1 LNHNV, CDR2 YYDKDF (reference sequence).

The chain recombines TRBV9 with TRBJ1-5; 7 bases fit TRBD1. Germline-derived CDR1 and CDR2 are SGDLS and YYNGEE. After removal of 0 bases from V and 7 bases from J, the junction contained 4 bases not matched to a gene. The CDR3 sequence is 14 residues long. The CDR3 DNA reads as TGTGCCAGCAGCGTAGGACAGGGTTTGCAGCCCCAGCATTTT. It encodes CASSVGQGLQPQHF.

This clonotype was counted at least ten times. J is TRBJ1-5 and V is TRBV7-9, with D uncertain. The CDR3 consists of 16 residues. Trimming took 1 base from V and 5 from J, leaving 15 bases between them. Germline values: CDR1 SEHNR, CDR2 FQNEAQ (reference sequence). CDR3 DNA sequence: TGTGCCAGCAGCTTAGTGGGAGGTGGAGCAGATCAGCCCCAGCATTTT. This encodes CASSLVGGGADQPQHF. Complete variable domain (other parts from reference TRBV7-9 and TRBJ1-5): DTGVSQNPRHKITKRGQNVTFRCDPISEHNRLYWYRQTLGQGPEFLTYFQNEAQLEKSRLLSDRFSAERPKGSFSTLEIQRTEQGDSAMYLCASSLVGGGADQPQHFGDGTRLSIL.

The chain couples TRBV25-1 to TRBJ2-2; TRBD2 aligns across 7 bases. Losses at the gene ends were 8 bases for V and 6 bases for J; bases not matched to a gene: 0. Germline-derived CDR1 and CDR2 are MGHDK and SYGVNS. The CDR3 length is 11 residues. The CDR3 spells CASGRAGELFF. The CDR3, as DNA: TGTGCCAGCGGGAGGGCCGGGGAGCTGTTTTTT.

In its sample, this clonotype was seen many times. The chain combines TRBV5-1 with TRBJ2-2; TRBD2 matches at 13 bases. V lost 4 bases, J lost 1 base, and 4 bases stayed unmatched. The CDR3 length is 17 residues. Germline V gene lookup returns CDR1 SGHRS and CDR2 YFSETQ. In DNA, the CDR3 is TGCGCCAGCAGCGGGGGACTAGCGGGAAAGAACACCGGGGAGCTGTTTTTT. As protein: CASSGGLAGKNTGELFF.

As regards this clonotype: A much larger clone differs from this one at a single base, so this may be a read error. This chain joins TRBV20-1 and TRBJ1-4, with D uncertain. CDR1 is DFQATT and CDR2 is SNEGSKA in the germline V gene (reference sequence). The CDR3 extends over 11 amino acids. The V end lost 6 bases, the J end lost 4 bases, and 6 bases lay between the germline ends. The CDR3 coding sequence is TGCAGTGCCCAACTTAATGAAAAACTGTTTTTT. Its translation is CSAQLNEKLFF.

This clonotype was picked up many times. The rearrangement links TRBV12-3 or TRBV12-4 to TRBJ1-4, with D perhaps matching TRBD1 (6 bases). Trimming left V 5 bases short and J 5 bases short, with 15 bases between. The CDR3 covers 15 residues. Here the CDR3 DNA reads TGTGCCAGCAGTGCCACACAGGGTGGCAATGAAAAACTGTTTTTT. Translation: CASSATQGGNEKLFF.

This clonotype was counted ten times or more. The V gene is TRBV7-9, the J gene TRBJ2-2, with 8 bases fitting TRBD2. V was pared by 5 bases and J by 4 bases, with 6 bases of the junction left unmatched. In germline, CDR1 is SEHNR, CDR2 FQNEAQ (reference sequence). The CDR3 sequence is 15 residues long. The CDR3 DNA follows: TGTGCCAGCAGCCGAAACGGGAGGGGCACCGGGGAGCTGTTTTTT. Translation: CASSRNGRGTGELFF.

About this clonotype itself: As the CDR3 is not closed by the conserved phenylalanine or tryptophan, this likely results from a read error. This sequence joins TRBV24-1 and TRBJ2-2; 9 bases line up with TRBD2. Germline-derived CDR1 and CDR2 are KGHDR and SFDVKD. J was trimmed by 3 bases and V by 3 bases; bases with no gene match: 16. The CDR3 is 20 residues long. The CDR3 DNA reads TGTGCCACCAGTGATCTCTCTTGGACTAGCGAGGGAACGTACACCGGGGAGCTGTTTTCT. This gives the protein CATSDLSWTSEGTYTGELFS.

The chain joins TRBV5-6 to TRBJ2-7; 8 bases fit TRBD1. CDR1 is SGHDT, CDR2 YYEEEE, per germline. The CDR3 covers 13 residues. V lost 5 bases, J lost 5 bases, and 6 bases stayed unmatched. CDR3 nucleotide sequence: TGTGCCAGCAGTTTAGACAGGGGCGACGAGCAGTACTTC. Protein product: CASSLDRGDEQYF.

Note on this clonotype: Sequence at one end of the junction differs from germline and may be a read error. V gene TRBV25-1 combines with J gene TRBJ1-6; D is undetermined. From germline, CDR1 is MGHDK and CDR2 SYGVNS. The CDR3 extends over 13 amino acids. The CDR3 protein is CAWGSSYNSALHF. DNA for the CDR3: TGTGCCTGGGGAAGCTCCTATAATTCAGCCCTCCACTTT.

The V call is TRBV2, the J call TRBJ2-3, with unresolved D. This CDR3 spans 8 amino acids. Germline assignment: CDR1 SNHLY and CDR2 FYNNEI. Trimming removed 10 bases from V and 12 bases from J, with 8 bases in between. Written as DNA, the CDR3 is TGTGCCAATAAACGACAGTATTTT. It encodes CANKRQYF. Together with reference TRBV2 and TRBJ2-3, the CDR3 gives the full variable domain: EPEVTQTPSHQVTQMGQEVILRCVPISNHLYFYWYRQILGQKVEFLVSFYNNEISEKSEIFDDQFSVERPDGSNFTLKIRSTKLEDSAMYFCANKRQYFGPGTRLTVL.

V gene TRBV7-9 combines with J gene TRBJ2-5, with TRBD2 identical over 7 bases. The CDR3 totals 16 residues. With 5 bases clipped from V and 9 bases from J, the junction kept 18 bases outside the gene matches. Germline lookup yields CDR1 SEHNR and CDR2 FQNEAQ (reference sequence). CDR3 in amino acids: CASSHGRDWSNQPQYF. In nucleotides, the CDR3 is TGTGCCAGCAGCCATGGGAGGGACTGGAGCAATCAGCCCCAGTACTTC.

The chain's CDR3 is CASSQGIRMNTEAFF. The CDR3 DNA sequence: TGCGCCAGCAGCCAAGGGATACGGATGAACACTGAAGCTTTCTTT. J is TRBJ1-1 and V is TRBV4-1; the D is unclear. Germline CDR1 is MGHRA and CDR2 is YSYEKL. V was pared by 1 base and J by 0 bases, with 9 bases between. The CDR3 is 15 amino acids.

Concerning this clonotype: Given a much more abundant clone one base away, this may be a read error. This chain links TRBV12-3 or TRBV12-4 with TRBJ2-7; unclear D gene. This CDR3 has 12 residues. This CDR3 is CAGRVGQAKQYF. The DNA for the CDR3 is TGTGCCGGCAGAGTCGGTCAGGCCAAGCAGTACTTC.